The rows below give T cell receptor beta chains drawn from one sample of a study of blood T cell repertoires in COVID-19. Sequencing was performed with immunoSEQ multiplex PCR; in TCRdb, only in-frame clones are kept and a portion is missing. The sample carries over 100,000 clones, 65% to 90% recorded once. The specimen sequenced was peripheral blood. These receptors all stem from a woman aged 60 to 75 with active or convalescent COVID-19. The CDR3 runs from the conserved cysteine through the conserved F or W. A D gene is named only where the DNA matches it firmly. Clone size is shown for a subset of rows, as once, few, many or a class of expanded clone.

TRBJ1-1 | TRBV5-8 | - | - | TGTGCCAGCAGCTTGACAAATGAAGCTTTCTTT | CASSLTNEAFF
TRBJ2-2 | TRBV3-1/TRBV3-2 | - | TRBD1 | TGTGCCAGCAGCCAAGGGGGAACTAGGGGGCGAGGGGAGCTGTTTTTT | CASSQGGTRGRGELFF
TRBJ1-5 | TRBV7-2 | - | TRBD1 | TGTGCCAGCAGCTTAGCGCTGGACAGGGCTCAGCCCCAGCATTTT | CASSLALDRAQPQHF
TRBJ2-2 | TRBV28 | - | - | TGTGCCAGCAGTTTTCTGGGGTTGGTGGGGCCGGGCGGGGAGCTGTTTTTT | CASSFLGLVGPGGELFF
TRBJ1-4 | TRBV7-9 | - | TRBD1 | TGTGCCAGCAGCTTAGCGACAGGGGGCGCAGAAAAACTGTTTTTT | CASSLATGGAEKLFF
TRBJ2-1 | TRBV7-8 | - | TRBD1 | TGTGCCAGCAGCTATACGGGACAGGGGTACAATGAGCAGTTCTTC | CASSYTGQGYNEQFF
TRBJ2-2 | TRBV5-1 | - | TRBD1 | TGCGCCAGCAGCAGTGGACAGGGTGGCACCGGGGAGCTGTTTTTT | CASSSGQGGTGELFF
TRBJ1-5 | TRBV10-3 | - | TRBD1 | TGTGCCATCAGTCCGACAGGGGAGCGACAGCCCCAGCATTTT | CAISPTGERQPQHF
TRBJ2-7 | TRBV7-9 | once | TRBD2 | TGTGCCAGCAGCTGGGGCGGGGGTGCGTACGAGCAGTACTTC | CASSWGGGAYEQYF
TRBJ1-1 | TRBV19 | - | - | TGTGCCGCGTCTGACAGCGTGGGCACGAACACTGAAGCTTTCTTT | CAASDSVGTNTEAFF
TRBJ2-7 | TRBV28 | - | TRBD2 | TGTGCCAGCAGCTTGGGACTAGCGGGATCCTACGAGCAGTACTTC | CASSLGLAGSYEQYF
TRBJ1-6 | TRBV6-4 | - | - | TGTGCCAGCAGTGACTCGAGAGCCCTAGGATCCCTCCACTTT | CASSDSRALGSLHF
TRBJ1-1 | TRBV28 | - | - | TGTGCCAGCAGTCTAGAGGGTGGCGCTTTCTTT | CASSLEGGAFF
TRBJ1-3 | TRBV5-1 | - | - | TGCGCCAGCAGCTGGGGAGGGTCAAGCTCTGGAAACACCATATATTTT | CASSWGGSSSGNTIYF
TRBJ1-1 | TRBV29-1 | - | - | TGCAGCGTCCGCCTTGGGTGGGCGAACACTGAAGCTTTCTTT | CSVRLGWANTEAFF
TRBJ1-1 | TRBV19 | few | TRBD1 | TGTGCCAGTAGTATCGGACAGGGGTACACTGAAGCTTTCTTT | CASSIGQGYTEAFF
TRBJ1-3 | TRBV28 | - | - | TGTGCCAGCAGTTTAAGACAGGTTTCTGGAAACACCATATATTTT | CASSLRQVSGNTIYF
TRBJ2-7 | TRBV30 | - | - | TGTGCCTGGGGCCGTTTGCGGTCCGAGCAGTACTTC | CAWGRLRSEQYF
TRBJ1-2 | TRBV23-1 | few | - | TGCGCCAGCGCTCACAAGGGGTGCAGCTATGGCTACACCTTC | CASAHKGCSYGYTF
TRBJ1-3 | TRBV5-1 | - | - | TGCGCCAGCAGCCTGGGTGCCCAGATGCGGGGAAACACCATATATTTT | CASSLGAQMRGNTIYF
TRBJ1-1 | TRBV2 | - | - | TGTGCCAGCAGTACCGTCAGGGCCCACACTGAAGCTTTCTTT | CASSTVRAHTEAFF
TRBJ2-4 | TRBV12-3/TRBV12-4 | - | - | TGTGCCAGCAGTTTAAGCCCCGGGAACATTCAGTACTTC | CASSLSPGNIQYF
TRBJ2-1 | TRBV20-1 | - | - | TGCAGTGCCCGCGGTCCGGGAGAGCAGTTCTTC | CSARGPGEQFF
TRBJ2-1 | TRBV19 | many | TRBD2 | TGTGCCAGTACTGCCGGGACTAGCCTCAATGAGCAGTTCTTC | CASTAGTSLNEQFF
TRBJ1-2 | TRBV5-4 | - | TRBD1 | TGTGCCAGCAGTTTTGCAGGGGGAGCTAACTATGGCTACACCTTC | CASSFAGGANYGYTF
TRBJ2-5 | TRBV3-1/TRBV3-2 | - | - | TGTGCCAGCAGCCAAGATTCTGCTAGGCAAGAGACCCAGTACTTC | CASSQDSARQETQYF
TRBJ1-4 | TRBV6-5 | - | TRBD1 | TGTGCCAGCAGTTACTCGACAGGGATGGGTGAAAAACTGTTTTTT | CASSYSTGMGEKLFF
TRBJ1-2 | TRBV7-2 | once | TRBD1 | TGTGCCAGCAGCTTATTTTCAGGGGGCATTTATGGCTACACCTTC | CASSLFSGGIYGYTF
TRBJ1-5 | TRBV6-1 | - | - | TGTGCCAGCAGTGAGGGCAGTAATAGCAATCAGCCCCAGCATTTT | CASSEGSNSNQPQHF
TRBJ1-5 | TRBV28 | once | TRBD1 | TGTGCCAGCAGTTCCCTGACAGGGGGCAATCAGCCCCAGCATTTT | CASSSLTGGNQPQHF
TRBJ1-5 | TRBV2 | - | TRBD1 | TGTGCCAGCAAGACAGGGGAACTTAGCAATCAGCCCCAGCATTTT | CASKTGELSNQPQHF
TRBJ1-3 | TRBV28 | - | - | TGTGCCAGCTCGTTATACAGGGACCCCTCTGGAAACACCATATATTTT | CASSLYRDPSGNTIYF
TRBJ2-1 | TRBV7-2 | - | TRBD2 | TGTGCCAGCAGCTTAGCTTCCCAGACTAGCGGGAGCGTGGAGCAGTTCTTC | CASSLASQTSGSVEQFF
TRBJ2-3 | TRBV19 | - | - | TGTGCCAGTAGTGCACAGGGTGGGGTTGGCACAGATACGCAGTATTTT | CASSAQGGVGTDTQYF
TRBJ2-5 | TRBV14 | - | - | TGTGCCAGCAGCCAAGACTTGGGGGCCGGCGTGACCCAGTACTTC | CASSQDLGAGVTQYF
TRBJ2-1 | TRBV5-1 | - | TRBD1 | TGCGCCAGCAGCGTAGGGACAGATAACAATGAGCAGTTCTTC | CASSVGTDNNEQFF
TRBJ2-1 | TRBV28 | - | - | TGTGCCAGCACCGCCGCGGGGGCATACAATGAGCAGTTCTTC | CASTAAGAYNEQFF
TRBJ1-4 | TRBV11-2 | - | TRBD1 | TGTGCCAGCAGCTTCAGGGGGTATAATGAAAAACTGTTTTTT | CASSFRGYNEKLFF
TRBJ1-5 | TRBV5-8 | - | TRBD1 | TGTGCCAGCAGCTCAGGGACAGGGCGCAATCAGCCCCAGCATTTT | CASSSGTGRNQPQHF
TRBJ1-5 | TRBV15 | - | - | TGTGCCACCAGCAGAGCCGGGGGAACCAGGGCCCAGCCCCAGCATTTT | CATSRAGGTRAQPQHF
TRBJ2-7 | TRBV5-6 | - | - | TGTGCCAGCAGCTTGACAGGGAGATACGAGCAGTACTTC | CASSLTGRYEQYF
TRBJ2-3 | TRBV13 | - | TRBD2 | TGTGCCAGCAGCTTACTGGGGACTAGTACCGGAGATACGCAGTATTTT | CASSLLGTSTGDTQYF
TRBJ2-7 | TRBV28 | - | - | TGTGCCAGCAGTCTGACATCCGGAGGGGTCTCCTACGAGCAGTACTTC | CASSLTSGGVSYEQYF
TRBJ1-5 | TRBV6-5 | - | - | TGTGCCAGCAGCCCGTCGAGGGGGTATCAGCCCCAGCATTTT | CASSPSRGYQPQHF
TRBJ1-1 | TRBV10-3 | - | TRBD1 | TGTGCCATCAGTGAGTCCTGGGACAGCAACACTGAAGCTTTCTTT | CAISESWDSNTEAFF
TRBJ1-5 | TRBV2 | few | - | TGTGCCAGCGTGCAGGGCCTCACTCAGCCCCAGCATTTT | CASVQGLTQPQHF
TRBJ2-1 | TRBV2 | few | - | TGTGCCAGCAGTCTTAACAATGAGCAGTTCTTC | CASSLNNEQFF
TRBJ1-1 | TRBV10-3 | - | TRBD1 | TGTGCCATCAGTGAGTTAGGGACAGGGGGCGGAACTGAAGCTTTCTTT | CAISELGTGGGTEAFF
TRBJ2-3 | TRBV7-8 | - | - | TGTGCCAGCAGCCGCGCGAGGGCAGATACGCAGTATTTT | CASSRARADTQYF
TRBJ1-2 | TRBV28 | - | TRBD1 | TGTGCCAGCAGTACGACAGGGATGTATGGCTACACCTTC | CASSTTGMYGYTF
TRBJ2-1 | TRBV15 | - | TRBD2 | TGTGCCACCAGCAGAGATCTCCCGGGACTAGCGGCCTACAATGAGCAGTTCTTC | CATSRDLPGLAAYNEQFF
TRBJ2-2 | TRBV6-6 | - | - | TGTGCCAGCAGTTACGAGACAGCGAACACCGGGGAGCTGTTTTTT | CASSYETANTGELFF
TRBJ1-5 | TRBV2 | - | TRBD1 | TGTGCCAGCACAGGGGGCAGGAGCAATCAGCCCCAGCATTTT | CASTGGRSNQPQHF
TRBJ2-3 | TRBV6-2/TRBV6-3 | - | TRBD2 | TGTGCCAGCAGTTGGTATAGCGGGGGTGTGGATACGCAGTATTTT | CASSWYSGGVDTQYF
TRBJ1-6 | TRBV12-3/TRBV12-4 | - | - | TGTGCCAGCAGTTTAGCCTTGTTACCCCTCCACTTT | CASSLALLPLHF